This is a list of T cell receptor beta chains from one sample in a study of cytomegalovirus exposure and HLA in healthy donors. Only in-frame clones appear in the TCRdb table, and some are missing; sequencing was by immunoSEQ multiplex PCR. The table shows 200,000 or so clones, with less than 90% occurring only once. The sample consisted of PBMCs. The receptors here all came from a boy under 18 in good health and CMV-seronegative. Both conserved end residues are part of each CDR3. The D gene is left open where the match is weak. Clone size, where shown, is once, few, many, or a class for clones that have expanded.

TRBV19	TRBJ2-2	TRBD2	once	CASSIFGGRADGELFF	TGTGCCAGTAGTATCTTTGGCGGGAGGGCCGACGGGGAGCTGTTTTTT
TRBV30	TRBJ1-5	TRBD1	.	CAWTTGATQPQHF	TGTGCCTGGACGACAGGGGCCACGCAGCCCCAGCATTTT
TRBV5-4	TRBJ1-1	.	.	CASTGQNTEAFF	TGTGCCAGCACTGGACAGAACACTGAAGCTTTCTTT
TRBV6-5	TRBJ1-1	.	.	CASSAKPWNTEAFF	TGTGCCAGCAGTGCAAAGCCGTGGAACACTGAAGCTTTCTTT
TRBV29-1	TRBJ2-1	TRBD1	.	CSVVWGQIYNEQFF	TGCAGCGTTGTATGGGGACAGATCTACAATGAGCAGTTCTTC
TRBV9	TRBJ1-2	TRBD1	.	CASSPRTGQGGANYGYTF	TGTGCCAGCAGCCCAAGAACCGGACAGGGAGGAGCTAACTATGGCTACACCTTC
TRBV6-5	TRBJ1-1	.	.	CASSYSRVNTEAFF	TGTGCCAGCAGTTACTCGAGGGTGAACACTGAAGCTTTCTTT
TRBV4-3	TRBJ1-2	.	.	CASSLLGGVGGYTF	TGCGCCAGCAGCCTGCTCGGAGGGGTCGGTGGCTACACCTTC
TRBV4-2	TRBJ2-7	TRBD2	few	CASSQGLAGSSYEQYF	TGTGCCAGCAGCCAGGGGCTAGCGGGCAGCTCCTACGAGCAGTACTTC
TRBV6-6	TRBJ1-5	TRBD1	.	CASSYSTGVQPQHF	TGTGCCAGCAGTTACTCGACAGGGGTGCAGCCCCAGCATTTT
TRBV6-1	TRBJ1-2	.	few	CASSHREDYGYTF	TGTGCCAGCAGCCACCGGGAGGACTATGGCTACACCTTC
TRBV5-4	TRBJ2-7	TRBD2	.	CASSLASGGPPEQYF	TGTGCCAGCAGCTTGGCCTCGGGAGGGCCGCCCGAGCAGTACTTC
TRBV14	TRBJ2-7	TRBD2	.	CASSHGLVRSYEQYF	TGTGCCAGCAGCCACGGACTAGTACGGTCCTACGAGCAGTACTTC
TRBV28	TRBJ2-5	TRBD1	.	CASSFLMGQSGETQYF	TGTGCCAGCAGTTTCCTCATGGGACAGTCGGGAGAGACCCAGTACTTC
TRBV13	TRBJ2-3	TRBD2	once	CASSLEDASGAWVTDTQYF	TGTGCCAGCAGCTTAGAAGATGCTAGCGGGGCGTGGGTCACAGATACGCAGTATTTT
TRBV7-9	TRBJ1-1	TRBD1	.	CSSRRDRGMDTEAFF	TGTTCCAGCAGGAGGGACAGGGGAATGGACACTGAAGCTTTCTTT
TRBV18	TRBJ2-7	.	few	CASSPPGSGSYEQYF	TGTGCCAGCTCACCACCAGGATCGGGGTCCTACGAGCAGTACTTC
TRBV7-9	TRBJ1-3	.	.	CASTIIRREEAGNTIYF	TGTGCCAGCACCATAATCCGGAGGGAGGAGGCTGGAAACACCATATATTTT
TRBV30	TRBJ1-1	.	.	CAWSFTRGGTEAFF	TGTGCCTGGAGTTTCACCCGGGGGGGCACTGAAGCTTTCTTT
TRBV28	TRBJ1-1	.	.	CASSLTGLNPTEAFF	TGTGCCAGCAGTTTAACAGGGTTAAATCCCACTGAAGCTTTCTTT
TRBV28	TRBJ2-1	TRBD2	once	CASSFLVLAEGLGYNEQFF	TGTGCCAGCAGTTTTTTAGTACTAGCGGAGGGCCTCGGATACAATGAGCAGTTCTTC
TRBV6-5	TRBJ1-2	.	.	CASSYARPYGYTF	TGTGCCAGCAGTTACGCCAGGCCCTATGGCTACACCTTC
TRBV29-1	TRBJ1-1	.	.	CSTRQGTEAFF	TGCAGCACACGTCAGGGAACTGAAGCTTTCTTT
TRBV2	TRBJ2-7	.	.	CATGGSSYEQYF	TGTGCCACCGGAGGGAGCAGCTACGAGCAGTACTTC
TRBV5-4	TRBJ1-2	TRBD1	.	CASSPGQGGVNYGYTF	TGTGCCAGCAGCCCGGGACAGGGGGGAGTTAACTATGGCTACACCTTC
TRBV4-1	TRBJ1-4	TRBD1	.	CASSQGQGTTNEKLFF	TGCGCCAGCAGCCAGGGACAGGGGACAACTAATGAAAAACTGTTTTTT
TRBV2	TRBJ1-3	.	.	CASSEGRQNSGGNTIYF	TGTGCCAGCAGTGAAGGTCGCCAAAACTCAGGAGGAAACACCATATATTTT
TRBV6-5	TRBJ2-1	TRBD2	.	CASSPRAGLYNEQFF	TGTGCCAGCAGTCCACGAGCGGGGCTGTACAATGAGCAGTTCTTC
TRBV12-1	TRBJ1-5	.	.	CASSSSPLRWDRGNQPQHF	TGTGCCAGCAGCTCCTCCCCCCTGAGGTGGGACAGGGGCAATCAGCCCCAGCATTTT
TRBV7-2	TRBJ2-7	.	.	CASSAPGLPEQYF	TGTGCCAGCAGCGCCCCGGGACTCCCCGAGCAGTACTTC
TRBV11-3	TRBJ2-7	TRBD1	.	CASSPAPGQFYEQYF	TGTGCCAGCAGCCCGGCCCCGGGACAGTTCTACGAGCAGTACTTC
TRBV5-4	TRBJ2-2	TRBD2	.	CASSPIAGGILNTGELFF	TGTGCCAGCAGTCCAATAGCGGGAGGGATTCTAAACACCGGGGAGCTGTTTTTT